What follows describes a single T cell receptor beta chain. This entry belongs to a study of human T cells and chemical hapten exposure. Study-wide background: Patch tests applied 0.01% DPC to the upper back and were scored after 6 days.

A single record per CDR3 protein comes from TCRdb applying MiXCR to the RACE reads. The data contain more than 95,000 distinct CDR3 sequences, 12% of them singletons. Described time point: patch test 1, 2 weeks after DPC sensitization. Treatment in this sample: therapeutic diphenylcyclopropenone sensitization with weekly scalp DPC. Germline CDR1 is MDHEN and CDR2 is SYDVKM. The CDR3 spans 16 residues. The germline V and J ends were trimmed by 7 bases and 0 bases, with 16 bases remaining between them. This chain joins TRBV28 and TRBJ1-3; D ambiguous. Material: whole blood, obtained in connection with sensitization to the hapten diphenylcyclopropenone (DPC). This clonotype was sampled from a woman aged 45 to 65 with alopecia areata. Some clones in this sample may be carry-over from other donors' samples. CDR3 in amino acids: CASIPSTAPSGNTIYF. CDR3 nucleotides: TGTGCCAGCATCCCCAGCACTGCTCCCTCTGGAAACACCATATATTTT.